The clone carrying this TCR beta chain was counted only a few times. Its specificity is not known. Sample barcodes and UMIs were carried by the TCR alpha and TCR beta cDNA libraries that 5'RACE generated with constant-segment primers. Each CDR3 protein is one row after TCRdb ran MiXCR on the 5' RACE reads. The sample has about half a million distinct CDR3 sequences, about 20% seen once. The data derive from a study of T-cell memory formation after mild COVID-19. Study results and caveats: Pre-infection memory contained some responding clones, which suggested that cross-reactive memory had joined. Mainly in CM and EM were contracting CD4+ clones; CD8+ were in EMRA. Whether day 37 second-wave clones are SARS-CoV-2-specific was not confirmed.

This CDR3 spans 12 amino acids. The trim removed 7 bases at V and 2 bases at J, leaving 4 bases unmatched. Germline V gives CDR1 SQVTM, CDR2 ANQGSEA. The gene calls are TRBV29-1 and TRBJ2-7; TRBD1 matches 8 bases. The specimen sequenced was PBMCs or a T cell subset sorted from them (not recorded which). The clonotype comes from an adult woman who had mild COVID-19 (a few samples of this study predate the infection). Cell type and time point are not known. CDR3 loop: CSARQGPYEQYF. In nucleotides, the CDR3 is TGCAGCGCACGACAGGGGCCCTACGAGCAGTACTTC.